One and the same sample provided the 26 T cell receptor beta chains below, sequenced in a study of T cell clonotyping in hematopoietic cell transplantation. Assay used: immunoSEQ multiplex PCR; TCRdb lists only in-frame clones, some missing. The sample yields tens of thousands of clones, 94% seen once. The sample taken for sequencing was peripheral blood mononuclear cells. Receptors were obtained from a woman aged 45-59 years in good health. Some clones in this sample may be carry-over from other donors' samples.

The chain combines TRBV5-4 with TRBJ1-1; D remains ambiguous. Germline V gene lookup returns CDR1 SGHNT and CDR2 YYREEE (reference sequence). The CDR3 totals 15 residues. Deletions cut 0 bases from V and 2 bases from J, with 11 bases between. Written as DNA, the CDR3 is TGTGCCAGCAGCTTGGAAGTCTCGGGTAACACTGAAGCTTTCTTT. It specifies CASSLEVSGNTEAFF.

The rearrangement links TRBV20-1 to TRBJ1-5; D unclear. The germline V and J ends were trimmed by 0 bases and 8 bases, with 5 bases remaining between them. This CDR3 is 11 amino acids long. CDR1 is DFQATT and CDR2 is SNEGSKA in the germline V gene (reference sequence). The CDR3 region has the DNA TGCAGTGCTAGAGAAAGGGAGCCCCAGCATTTT. Translating it yields CSAREREPQHF.

The V gene is TRBV6-6, the J gene TRBJ2-2, with D tentatively TRBD2 (7 bases). V lost 7 bases, J lost 2 bases, and 14 bases lay in between. This CDR3 has 15 amino acids. Germline values: CDR1 MNHNY, CDR2 SVGAGI (reference sequence). The CDR3 coding sequence is TGTGCCAGCACCCAAGGGGGGGGTAACACCGGGGAGCTGTTTTTT. Amino acids: CASTQGGGNTGELFF.

In its sample, this clone was seen once. This chain uses TRBV27 with TRBJ1-2; D remains ambiguous. Trimming took 7 bases from V and 1 from J, leaving 13 bases between them. Germline assignment: CDR1 MNHEY and CDR2 SMNVEV (reference sequence). The CDR3 runs to 14 residues. CDR3 coding DNA: TGTGCCAGCACCACACCAAGGAATAACTATGGCTACACCTTC. Its protein is CASTTPRNNYGYTF.

The V and J genes are TRBV18 and TRBJ2-7, with D tentatively TRBD1 or TRBD2 (5 bases each). V was clipped by 6 bases and J by 3 bases, with 12 bases between them. Per the germline V gene, CDR1 is KGHSH and CDR2 is LQKENI. The CDR3 extends over 13 amino acids. In DNA, the CDR3 is TGTGCCAGCTCCCGGTCGGGGCTCTACGAGCAGTACTTC. As protein: CASSRSGLYEQYF.

The genes are TRBV7-2 and TRBJ2-3; possibly TRBD2 for D (5 bases). Germline loops: CDR1 SGHTA, CDR2 FQGNSA. This CDR3 comprises 15 residues. Trimming pared 0 bases from V and 2 bases from J, leaving 9 bases between. This chain's CDR3 is CASSLADSYTDTQYF. The CDR3 DNA sequence: TGTGCCAGCAGCTTAGCGGACTCTTACACAGATACGCAGTATTTT.

The gene calls are TRBV18 and TRBJ2-7; possible D gene TRBD1, 5 bases. The germline V gene has CDR1 KGHSH and CDR2 LQKENI. Trimming shortened V by 3 bases and J by 3 bases, and 15 bases separated the two germline ends. This CDR3 comprises 15 residues. In DNA form, the CDR3 reads TGTGCCAGCTCACCCCAACCGACAGACAGCTACGAGCAGTACTTC. Residues: CASSPQPTDSYEQYF.

The genes are TRBV5-4 and TRBJ1-6, with D possibly being TRBD1 (6 bases). This CDR3 is built from 15 residues. Germline CDR1 reads SGHNT; CDR2 reads YYREEE (reference sequence). Trimming pared 4 bases from V and 3 bases from J, leaving 11 bases between. The CDR3 DNA reads as TGTGCCAGCAGCCCCGGGGACAACTATAATTCACCCCTCCACTTT. Translating gives CASSPGDNYNSPLHF.

The rearrangement uses TRBV2 and TRBJ1-4, with no clear D. With 4 bases removed from V and 10 bases from J, the gap between germline ends came to 16 bases. The CDR3 is 14 amino acids. The V gene's germline CDR1 is SNHLY and CDR2 FYNNEI. The CDR3 region is CASSGTFPEGKLFF. As DNA, the CDR3 is TGTGCCAGCAGTGGGACCTTCCCAGAAGGAAAACTGTTTTTT.

The CDR3 loop reads CASSSGTVTYEQYF. The CDR3 nucleotides read TGTGCCAGCAGTTCCGGGACAGTGACCTACGAGCAGTACTTC. The rearrangement links TRBV28 to TRBJ2-7; TRBD1 matches at 7 bases. Germline CDR1 is MDHEN and CDR2 is SYDVKM. The CDR3 runs to 14 residues. Trimming took 4 bases from V and 2 from J; bases not matched to a gene: 5.

CDR3 amino acids: CASSLRTSGGPSYNEQFF. The CDR3, as DNA: TGTGCCAGCAGCCTACGGACTAGCGGGGGCCCTTCCTACAATGAGCAGTTCTTC. The chain is built from TRBV7-2 and TRBJ2-1; 13 positions agree with TRBD2. The germline V gene encodes CDR1 SGHTA and CDR2 FQGNSA. This CDR3 contains 18 residues. V gave up 5 bases and J gave up 1 base; unmatched junction bases: 8.

V gene TRBV11-2 combines with J gene TRBJ1-3; D gene unclear. The CDR3 consists of 15 residues. Germline V gives CDR1 SGHAT, CDR2 FQNNGV. Trimming took off 4 bases at V and 1 base at J, with 11 bases between the two ends. The CDR3 reads CASSSFRGSGNTIYF. In DNA form, the CDR3 reads TGTGCCAGCAGCTCCTTCCGGGGATCTGGAAACACCATATATTTT.

The rearrangement uses TRBV2 and TRBJ1-2; D is uncertain. Trimming removed 7 bases from V and 1 base from J, with 10 bases in between. Per the germline V gene, CDR1 is SNHLY and CDR2 is FYNNEI. The CDR3 loop spans 13 amino acids. The CDR3 DNA reads as TGTGCCAGCACACAGATTTATAACTATGGCTACACCTTC. Translated, it gives CASTQIYNYGYTF.

This chain connects TRBV4-3 to TRBJ2-3; a weak D match, TRBD2 (5 bases). Trimming left V 1 base short and J 11 bases short, with 13 bases between. CDR1 is LGHNA and CDR2 is YSLEER in the germline V gene. The CDR3 has 13 amino acids. CDR3 loop: CASSQVGSSWQYF. The CDR3 DNA sequence: TGCGCCAGCAGCCAAGTTGGGAGTAGTTGGCAGTATTTT.

The J gene is TRBJ2-1, the V gene TRBV27; 11 positions agree with TRBD2. The V gene's germline CDR1 is MNHEY and CDR2 SMNVEV (reference sequence). V lost 3 bases to trimming and J lost 7 bases; unmatched junction nucleotides: 8. The CDR3 is 16 residues long. The CDR3 spells CASSFGSSGGANEQFF. The CDR3 DNA is TGTGCCAGCAGTTTTGGGAGTAGCGGGGGGGCAAATGAGCAGTTCTTC.

This clone has a single count. The chain has TRBV2 and TRBJ1-1, with no clear D. The CDR3 runs 13 residues. The ends were cut back, 5 bases at V and 0 bases at J, with 7 bases in the middle. Germline-derived CDR1 and CDR2 are SNHLY and FYNNEI. The DNA of the CDR3 is TGTGCCAGCAGTAGGGAAATGAACACTGAAGCTTTCTTT. Translating gives CASSREMNTEAFF.

This chain joins TRBV28 and TRBJ2-1; D is uncertain. The germline CDR1 and CDR2 sequences are MDHEN and SYDVKM. There are 11 residues in the CDR3. V lost 7 bases to trimming and J lost 10 bases, with 11 bases between them. In DNA form, the CDR3 reads TGTGCCAGCACCTCGGGCGACGAGCAGTTCTTC. Its translation: CASTSGDEQFF.

The rearrangement joins TRBV5-4 to TRBJ2-3; 8 bases fit TRBD1. The CDR3 runs to 15 residues. Trimming cost V 5 bases and J 2 bases; bases outside gene matches: 7. Germline-derived CDR1 and CDR2 are SGHNT and YYREEE (reference sequence). The CDR3: CASRSGQENTDTQYF. As DNA, the CDR3 is TGTGCCAGCAGGTCGGGACAGGAAAACACAGATACGCAGTATTTT.

V gene TRBV4-2 combines with J gene TRBJ2-3; the match to TRBD2 covers 11 bases. The CDR3 totals 15 residues. Losses at the gene ends were 1 base for V and 4 bases for J; bases not matched to a gene: 1. CDR1 and CDR2 (germline): LGHNA, YNFKEQ. The CDR3 reads CASSQGSGGADTQYF. Written as DNA, the CDR3 is TGTGCCAGCAGCCAAGGTAGCGGGGGGGCAGATACGCAGTATTTT.

This sequence joins TRBV25-1 and TRBJ2-2, with D maybe TRBD1 (5 bases). Deletions cut 6 bases from V and 4 bases from J, with 18 bases between. The CDR3 covers 16 residues. In germline, CDR1 is MGHDK, CDR2 SYGVNS. CDR3 sequence (DNA): TGTGCCAGCAGAGGACGGTCCAGAAGGGGCACCGGGGAGCTGTTTTTT. Protein: CASRGRSRRGTGELFF.

The chain couples TRBV2 to TRBJ2-5; the match to TRBD2 covers 7 bases. The CDR3 is made up of 13 amino acids. Germline trimming cut 10 bases from V and 1 base from J; bases unmatched to any gene: 6. Germline V gives CDR1 SNHLY, CDR2 FYNNEI. CDR3 coding DNA: TGTGCCACCCTCGGGGGGACCCAAGAGACCCAGTACTTC. Protein sequence: CATLGGTQETQYF.

This clone was detected only once. The chain combines TRBV5-1 with TRBJ2-5; D tentatively fits TRBD1 or TRBD2 (6 bases each). The CDR3 has 13 residues. Germline V gene data show CDR1 as SGHRS and CDR2 as YFSETQ. Trimming took off 3 bases at V and 5 bases at J, with 11 bases between the two ends. The CDR3 spells CASSWGAAETQYF. CDR3 DNA: TGCGCCAGCAGCTGGGGGGCGGCGGAGACCCAGTACTTC.

This chain connects TRBV7-9 to TRBJ2-7, with unresolved D. V dropped 1 base and J dropped 4 bases, with 5 bases sitting between them. The CDR3 spans 12 residues. The germline V gene encodes CDR1 SEHNR and CDR2 FQNEAQ (reference sequence). The CDR3 coding sequence is TGTGCCAGCAGCTTAGTCCAGTACGAGCAGTACTTC. Translation: CASSLVQYEQYF. Full variable domain (rest looked up from reference TRBV7-9 and TRBJ2-7): DTGVSQNPRHKITKRGQNVTFRCDPISEHNRLYWYRQTLGQGPEFLTYFQNEAQLEKSRLLSDRFSAERPKGSFSTLEIQRTEQGDSAMYLCASSLVQYEQYFGPGTRLTVT.

V usage is TRBV27 and J usage is TRBJ1-5, with D perhaps matching TRBD1 (6 bases). CDR3 size: 15 residues. CDR1 and CDR2 (germline): MNHEY, SMNVEV (reference sequence). V gave up 8 bases and J gave up 3 bases, with 17 bases separating them. The CDR3 reads CASARGGQINQPQHF. In DNA form, the CDR3 reads TGTGCCAGCGCTAGAGGGGGACAAATCAATCAGCCCCAGCATTTT.

This rearrangement joins TRBV30 to TRBJ1-1; no definite D call. Trimming cost V 1 base and J 4 bases, with 16 bases left between them. The CDR3 length is 15 residues. CDR1 and CDR2 from the germline V gene are GTSNPN and SVGIG (reference sequence). CDR3 loop: CAWSGGVGVPTEAFF. In nucleotides, the CDR3 is TGTGCCTGGAGTGGAGGAGTCGGCGTTCCCACTGAAGCTTTCTTT.

The chain combines TRBV10-3 with TRBJ1-5, with D hard to call. The CDR3 extends over 15 amino acids. Germline assignment: CDR1 ENHRY and CDR2 SYGVKD. Between the trimmed V and J ends, which lost 2 bases and 0 bases, there was a span of 8 bases. The DNA for the CDR3 is TGTGCCATCAGTGAGACAGCTTATAGCAATCAGCCCCAGCATTTT. This sequence encodes CAISETAYSNQPQHF.